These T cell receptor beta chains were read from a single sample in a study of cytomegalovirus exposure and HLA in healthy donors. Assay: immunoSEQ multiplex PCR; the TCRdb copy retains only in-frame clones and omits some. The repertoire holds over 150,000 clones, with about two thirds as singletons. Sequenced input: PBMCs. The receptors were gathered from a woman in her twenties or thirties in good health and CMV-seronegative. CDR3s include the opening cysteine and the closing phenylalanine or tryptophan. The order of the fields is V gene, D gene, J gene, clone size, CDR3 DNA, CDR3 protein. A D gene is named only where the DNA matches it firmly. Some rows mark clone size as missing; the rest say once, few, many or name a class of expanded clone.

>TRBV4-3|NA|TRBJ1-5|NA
TGCGCCAGCAAAAGACAGGTATATAGCAATCAGCCCCAGCATTTT
CASKRQVYSNQPQHF
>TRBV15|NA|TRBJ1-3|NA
TGTGCCACCAGCAGAGATTTCGGGTCTGGAAACACCATATATTTT
CATSRDFGSGNTIYF
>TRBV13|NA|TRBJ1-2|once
TGTGCCAGCAGCTTAGGGTTTAGCTATGGCTACACCTTC
CASSLGFSYGYTF
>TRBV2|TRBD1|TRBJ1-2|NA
TGTGCCAGCATCCGGACAGGCCACTATGGCTACACCTTC
CASIRTGHYGYTF
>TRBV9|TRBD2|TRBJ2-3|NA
TGTGCCAGCAGCGTAGATGGGTTCGGGGGGAGCGCAGATACGCAGTATTTT
CASSVDGFGGSADTQYF
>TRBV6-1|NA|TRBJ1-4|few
TGTGCCAGCAGGGACAGACCAACTAATGAAAAACTGTTTTTT
CASRDRPTNEKLFF
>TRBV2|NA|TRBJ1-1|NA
TGTGCCAGCAGTGATTCAGGGGAGCACACTGAAGCTTTCTTT
CASSDSGEHTEAFF
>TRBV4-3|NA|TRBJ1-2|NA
TGCGCCAGCAGCCAAGATTGGTCCTTGCAGGGCTATGGCTACACCTTC
CASSQDWSLQGYGYTF
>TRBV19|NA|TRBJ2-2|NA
TGTGCCAGTAGTATTAGTCAGGCCTCTACAATTCCTAACACCGGGGAGCTGTTTTTT
CASSISQASTIPNTGELFF
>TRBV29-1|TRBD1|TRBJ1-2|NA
TGCAGTCTCCGGGACAGGGAAGGCTACACCTTC
CSLRDREGYTF
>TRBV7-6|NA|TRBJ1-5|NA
TGTGCCAGCAGCTTTCGGGCAGGGGTGACGCAGCCCCAGCATTTT
CASSFRAGVTQPQHF
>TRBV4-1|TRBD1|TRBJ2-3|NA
TGCGCCAGCAGCCAGTCGGACAGGGCGATCACAGATACGCAGTATTTT
CASSQSDRAITDTQYF
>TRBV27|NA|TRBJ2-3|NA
TGTGCCAGCAGTAAGAATCGACAAGATACGCAGTATTTT
CASSKNRQDTQYF
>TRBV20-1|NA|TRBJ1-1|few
TGCAGTGCTGCCCCCGGTACTGAAGCTTTCTTT
CSAAPGTEAFF
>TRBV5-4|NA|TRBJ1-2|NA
TGTGCCAGCAGCTTTCCCCAGTCTAACTATGGCTACACCTTC
CASSFPQSNYGYTF
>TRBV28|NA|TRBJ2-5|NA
TGTGCCAGCAGTTTAGGACAGCTAGCCCAAGAGACCCAGTACTTC
CASSLGQLAQETQYF
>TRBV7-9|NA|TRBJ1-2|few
TGTGCCAGCAGCCAGCGGGGTGTGGATGTAGATGGCTACACCTTC
CASSQRGVDVDGYTF
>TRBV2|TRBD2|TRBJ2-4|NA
TGTGCCAGCAGTCGAATAGCGGGAGGGCTGGACATTCAGTACTTC
CASSRIAGGLDIQYF
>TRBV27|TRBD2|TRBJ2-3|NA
TGTGCCAGCAGTAACGCGATAGCGGGAGGGCCCGGAGATACGCAGTATTTT
CASSNAIAGGPGDTQYF
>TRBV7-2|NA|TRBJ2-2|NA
TGTGCCAGCAGCAAAGTGGGGGGGCGCACCGGGGAGCTGTTTTTT
CASSKVGGRTGELFF
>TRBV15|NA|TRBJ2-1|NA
TGTGCCACCAGCAGAGCAACCTATAGACTATCCTACAATGAGCAGTTCTTC
CATSRATYRLSYNEQFF
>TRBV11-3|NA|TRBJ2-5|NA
TGTGCCAGCAGCTTAAGTAGTGGAGAGACCCAGTACTTC
CASSLSSGETQYF
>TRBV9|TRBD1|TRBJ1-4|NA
TGTGCCAGCAGCGCCAGGGGGGAAAAACTGTTTTTT
CASSARGEKLFF
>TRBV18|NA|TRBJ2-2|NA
TGTGCCAGCTCACTGGGCTGGAACACCGGGGAGCTGTTTTTT
CASSLGWNTGELFF
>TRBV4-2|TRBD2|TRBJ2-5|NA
TGTGCCAGCAGCCCCGGACTAGCGGGAGGAGGATGGGAGACCCAGTACTTC
CASSPGLAGGGWETQYF
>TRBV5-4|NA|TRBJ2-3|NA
TGTGCCGTAGCCCTCGGGGGAGGTCGCACAGATACGCAGTATTTT
CAVALGGGRTDTQYF
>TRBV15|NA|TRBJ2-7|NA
TGTGCCACCAGCAGAGATCCAGTTTACGAGCAGTACTTC
CATSRDPVYEQYF
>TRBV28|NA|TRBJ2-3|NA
TGTGCCAGCAACGATCACAGGGGCACAGATACGCAGTATTTT
CASNDHRGTDTQYF
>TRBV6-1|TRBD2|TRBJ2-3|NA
TGTGCCAGCAGTGTATGGCGGGGGGCAGGAGATACGCAGTATTTT
CASSVWRGAGDTQYF
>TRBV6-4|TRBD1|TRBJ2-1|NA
TGTGCCAGCAGTGACCCGAGGACAGGGTTGAATGAGCAGTTCTTC
CASSDPRTGLNEQFF
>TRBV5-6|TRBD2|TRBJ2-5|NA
TGTGCCAGCAGCTTGCGACTAGCGGGCCAAGAGACCCAGTACTTC
CASSLRLAGQETQYF
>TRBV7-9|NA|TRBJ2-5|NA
TGTGCCAGCAGCTTAAGGGGATTAGGAGAGACCCAGTACTTC
CASSLRGLGETQYF
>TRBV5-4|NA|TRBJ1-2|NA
TGTGCCAGCAGCGGGGACCGGGGGGGCTACACCTTC
CASSGDRGGYTF
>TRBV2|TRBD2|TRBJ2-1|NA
TGTGCCAGCAGACGGGGACTAGCGGGAGTCAATGAGCAGTTCTTC
CASRRGLAGVNEQFF
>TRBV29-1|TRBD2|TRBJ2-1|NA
TGCAGCGTTGATGGAGGGACTAGCGGGAACTACAATGAGCAGTTCTTC
CSVDGGTSGNYNEQFF
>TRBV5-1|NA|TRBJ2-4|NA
TGCGCCAGCAGCCGTCGTGGGACTGGAAACATTCAGTACTTC
CASSRRGTGNIQYF
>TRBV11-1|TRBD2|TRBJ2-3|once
TGTGCCAGCAGCCCATGGACTAGCGGGGGGGCATTAGATACGCAGTATTTT
CASSPWTSGGALDTQYF
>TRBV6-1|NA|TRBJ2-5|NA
TGTGCCAGCAGTAAAACAGGGCAGGCCCAAGCGACCCAGTACTTC
CASSKTGQAQATQYF
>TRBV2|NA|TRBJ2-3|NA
TGTGCCAGCAGTGAGCAGGGCCGCACAGATACGCAGTATTTT
CASSEQGRTDTQYF
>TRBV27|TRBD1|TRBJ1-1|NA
TGTGCCAGCAGTTTAGGGACAGGGGTAATAGGAACTGAAGCTTTCTTT
CASSLGTGVIGTEAFF
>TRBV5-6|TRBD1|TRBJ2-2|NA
TGTGCCAGCAGCTTCACAGGGGGAATAACCGGGGAGCTGTTTTTT
CASSFTGGITGELFF
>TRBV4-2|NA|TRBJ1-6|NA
TGTGCCAGCAGCCAAGATAATGCAGCGACCTATAATTCACCCCTCCACTTT
CASSQDNAATYNSPLHF
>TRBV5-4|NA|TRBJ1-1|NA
TGTGCCAGCAGCCCAGAGGCCGGACTCGGGACTGAAGCTTTCTTT
CASSPEAGLGTEAFF
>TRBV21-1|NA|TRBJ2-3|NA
TGTGCCAGCAGCCCCCCCCCGCGTGGCGGGAGCACAGATACGCAGTATTTT
CASSPPPRGGSTDTQYF